The 30 T cell receptor beta chains listed next were all sequenced from one sample in a study of regulatory T cells in long-lasting Graves disease. The time point here: newly diagnosed GD, antithyroid drugs for less than 3 months. After RNA was extracted from PBMCs, the TCR library was made from it. For TCR beta, libraries came from iRepertoire HTBI primers and Arm-PCR of CDR3 regions. TCRdb itself ran the multiplex PCR reads through MiXCR, one entry per CDR3 protein. The sample lists hundreds of thousands of distinct CDR3 sequences, roughly 15% seen once, with 15% to 20% in the top ten. This sample was shared with a second study, whose subject was T cells in Graves' hyperthyroidism and ophthalmopathy.

The sequencing here drew on peripheral blood mononuclear cells (PBMCs), taken at new diagnosis, from a patient treated with antithyroid drugs. Every receptor here comes from a woman in her thirties with Graves disease.

This clonotype was counted many times. The V and J genes are TRBV6-1 and TRBJ1-1; no definite D call. The germline CDR1 and CDR2 sequences are MNHNS and SASEGT. V gave up 5 bases and J gave up 0 bases, with 10 bases separating them. This CDR3 has 14 residues. The CDR3 DNA reads TGTGCCAGCAGTCCCCCAGAAATGAACACTGAAGCTTTCTTT. Protein: CASSPPEMNTEAFF.

This clonotype was detected many times. The chain couples TRBV6-2 or TRBV6-3 to TRBJ2-7; D possibly corresponds to TRBD1 (6 bases). The V end lost 4 bases, the J end lost 1 base, and 11 bases lay between the germline ends. Germline-derived CDR1 and CDR2 are MNHEY and SVGEGT. This CDR3 has 14 residues. CDR3 amino acids: CASSSTGSSYEQYF. DNA for the CDR3: TGTGCCAGCAGTTCCACAGGGAGTTCCTACGAGCAGTACTTC.

The chain carries TRBV18 and TRBJ1-2, with D possibly being TRBD1 (6 bases). The CDR3 sequence is 14 residues long. The germline CDR1 and CDR2 sequences are KGHSH and LQKENI. Trimming removed 6 bases at V and 4 bases at J, with 15 bases between. CDR3 coding DNA: TGTGCCAGCTCCCCGCCAGGGGAGGGCTATGGCTACACCTTC. Protein product: CASSPPGEGYGYTF.

The chain carries TRBV29-1 and TRBJ2-1, with no clear D. The CDR3 spans 16 residues. V was trimmed by 1 base and J by 2 bases, leaving 15 bases between them. CDR1 SQVTM and CDR2 ANQGSEA come from the germline V gene. The CDR3 DNA follows: TGCAGCGTTGAAGTAGTTGCAAGTCGGACCTACAATGAGCAGTTCTTC. It is translated as CSVEVVASRTYNEQFF.

This clonotype was seen many times. The chain couples TRBV30 to TRBJ1-4, with D unclear. Trimming stripped 0 bases from V and 8 bases from J, with 4 bases between. Germline CDR1 and CDR2: GTSNPN and SVGIG (reference sequence). The CDR3 covers 11 residues. DNA of the CDR3: TGTGCCTGGAGTGTAAGGGAAAAACTGTTTTTT. It codes for CAWSVREKLFF.

The CDR3 spells CASSSQKYGYTF. CDR3 DNA: TGTGCCAGCAGCTCCCAAAAGTATGGCTACACCTTC. This chain connects TRBV13 to TRBJ1-2; unclear D gene. This CDR3 region has 12 residues. The V and J ends lost 4 bases and 5 bases respectively, with 8 bases between them. The germline CDR1 and CDR2 sequences are PRHDT and FYEKMQ (reference sequence).

The chain uses TRBV5-1 and TRBJ1-2; 7 positions match TRBD1. The CDR3 contains 17 residues. Trimming took 5 bases from V and 4 from J; bases not matched to a gene: 17. Per germline, CDR1 SGHRS and CDR2 YFSETQ. The CDR3 spells CASSLRDSKRGRYGYTF. The CDR3 DNA reads as TGCGCCAGCAGTCTCCGGGACAGCAAACGCGGACGCTATGGCTACACCTTC.

The chain uses TRBV5-4 and TRBJ1-4, with D possibly matching TRBD1 (6 bases). The V end lost 7 bases, the J end lost 5 bases, and 12 bases lay between the germline ends. Per the germline V gene, CDR1 is SGHNT and CDR2 is YYREEE (reference sequence). The CDR3 is 13 amino acids. DNA for the CDR3: TGTGCCAGCGAAGAACAGGGAAATGAAAAACTGTTTTTT. Its translation is CASEEQGNEKLFF.

This clonotype was seen many times. The gene calls are TRBV28 and TRBJ1-2; 10 bases map to TRBD1. CDR1 MDHEN and CDR2 SYDVKM come from the germline V gene. The CDR3 totals 16 residues. The V gene end was trimmed by 4 bases and the J gene end by 7 bases; junction bases not matched to a gene: 12. The DNA of the CDR3 is TGTGCCAGCAGTTCTCCTCAGACAGGGGGCTGGTTTGGCTACACCTTC. Its translation is CASSSPQTGGWFGYTF.

This clonotype was seen many times. V and J are TRBV28 and TRBJ2-4; D is undetermined. Deletions cut 8 bases from V and 0 bases from J, with 14 bases between. From germline, CDR1 is MDHEN and CDR2 SYDVKM. This CDR3 has 15 amino acids. The CDR3 reads CASGSALLAKNIQYF. The CDR3, as DNA: TGTGCCAGCGGCTCTGCACTTTTAGCCAAAAACATTCAGTACTTC.

The rearrangement uses TRBV12-3 or TRBV12-4 and TRBJ1-1; no reliable D call. Trimming took off 4 bases at V and 1 base at J, with 10 bases between the two ends. The CDR3 consists of 14 residues. This CDR3 is CASSSSDKNTEAFF. The DNA for the CDR3 is TGTGCCAGCAGTTCATCAGACAAGAACACTGAAGCTTTCTTT.

The J gene is TRBJ2-3, the V gene TRBV5-4; the match to TRBD2 covers 7 bases. The CDR3 length is 15 residues. The germline V gene has CDR1 SGHNT and CDR2 YYREEE (reference sequence). V shed 3 bases and J 1 base; nucleotides not matched to a gene: 5. For the CDR3, the DNA is TGTGCCAGCAGCTCGAGGGCGGGAGGCACAGATACGCAGTATTTT. This sequence encodes CASSSRAGGTDTQYF. The full variable domain, rest sourced from reference TRBV5-4 and TRBJ2-3, is ETGVTQSPTHLIKTRGQQVTLRCSSQSGHNTVSWYQQALGQGPQFIFQYYREEENGRGNFPPRFSGLQFPNYSSELNVNALELDDSALYLCASSSRAGGTDTQYFGPGTRLTVL.

This clonotype showed up many times. The chain recombines TRBV12-5 with TRBJ1-5; no definite D call. The germline gives CDR1 LGHNT, CDR2 FRNRAP. V lost 6 bases, J lost 0 bases, and 12 bases lay in between. The CDR3 is made up of 15 amino acids. The CDR3 protein is CASGLSWDSNQPQHF. CDR3 in DNA: TGTGCTAGTGGGTTGTCCTGGGATAGCAATCAGCCCCAGCATTTT.

The sample holds a few counts of this clonotype. The chain employs TRBV9 and TRBJ2-3; TRBD1 is a possible D gene (7 bases). V was clipped by 4 bases and J by 3 bases, with 15 bases between them. Germline loops: CDR1 SGDLS, CDR2 YYNGEE. The CDR3 length is 15 residues. This chain's CDR3 is CASSITTGRTDTQYF. Here the CDR3 DNA reads TGTGCCAGCAGCATTACGACAGGGAGGACAGATACGCAGTATTTT.

This chain connects TRBV5-1 to TRBJ2-3; 11 bases are shared with TRBD2. The CDR3 extends over 16 amino acids. Trimming removed 6 bases from V and 2 bases from J; junction bases left unmatched: 8. CDR1 SGHRS and CDR2 YFSETQ come from the germline V gene. The CDR3 sequence: CASKPVAGGSTDTQYF. The CDR3 DNA sequence: TGCGCCAGCAAGCCAGTAGCGGGAGGGTCCACAGATACGCAGTATTTT. Full variable domain (remainder filled in from reference TRBV5-1 and TRBJ2-3): KAGVTQTPRYLIKTRGQQVTLSCSPISGHRSVSWYQQTPGQGLQFLFEYFSETQRNKGNFPGRFSGRQFSNSRSEMNVSTLELGDSALYLCASKPVAGGSTDTQYFGPGTRLTVL.

This clonotype was observed many times. The J gene is TRBJ2-3, the V gene TRBV2, with D tentatively TRBD2 (7 bases). CDR3 length: 14 amino acids. CDR1 and CDR2 from the germline V gene are SNHLY and FYNNEI. CDR3 sequence: CARDRRERVDTQYF. CDR3 DNA: TGTGCGAGAGACAGGCGGGAGAGGGTAGATACGCAGTATTTT.

The rearrangement joins TRBV6-1 to TRBJ2-3; the D gene is possibly TRBD2 (6 bases). The V end lost 4 bases, the J end lost 2 bases, and 10 bases lay between the germline ends. Germline V lookup: CDR1 MNHNS, CDR2 SASEGT. The CDR3 spans 14 residues. This CDR3 reads CASSAGGNTDTQYF. CDR3 bases: TGTGCCAGCAGTGCTGGGGGGAACACAGATACGCAGTATTTT.

This clonotype was observed a handful of times. The chain couples TRBV12-3 or TRBV12-4 to TRBJ2-4; maybe TRBD1 (6 bases). V lost 5 bases to trimming and J lost 2 bases, with 13 bases between them. The length of the CDR3 is 15 residues. Here the CDR3 reads CASSTLDSSKNIQYF. DNA of the CDR3: TGTGCCAGCAGTACATTGGACAGCTCCAAAAACATTCAGTACTTC.

This clonotype came up a few times. The V gene is TRBV11-3, the J gene TRBJ1-3; TRBD1 might be the D (6 bases). The CDR3 runs 14 residues. Trimming took off 5 bases at V and 1 base at J, with 9 bases between the two ends. Germline V gene lookup returns CDR1 SGHNT and CDR2 YENEEA. CDR3 region: CASSRGASGNTIYF. The CDR3 DNA follows: TGTGCCAGCAGCCGGGGGGCTTCTGGAAACACCATATATTTT.

This chain uses TRBV29-1 with TRBJ2-7; a possible D gene is TRBD2 (6 bases). The CDR3 runs 13 residues. Trimming cost V 4 bases and J 3 bases, with 13 bases left between them. Germline V gene data show CDR1 as SQVTM and CDR2 as ANQGSEA. The DNA for the CDR3 is TGCAGCGTTGGCGGGGCTAGCAGCTACGAGCAGTACTTC. It yields the protein CSVGGASSYEQYF.

The genes are TRBV5-1 and TRBJ1-4; D gene uncertain. Trimming took 0 bases from V and 2 from J, leaving 5 bases between them. The V gene's germline CDR1 is SGHRS and CDR2 YFSETQ. This CDR3 comprises 14 residues. The CDR3 nucleotides are TGCGCCAGCAGCTTGGGTAACACTAATGAAAAACTGTTTTTT. Translated: CASSLGNTNEKLFF.

The chain links TRBV7-2 to TRBJ2-3; no definite D call. The CDR3 is made up of 15 amino acids. Germline V lookup: CDR1 SGHTA, CDR2 FQGNSA. V lost 6 bases to trimming and J lost 0 bases, with 13 bases between them. The CDR3 DNA reads TGTGCCAGCAGTTACCAAAGGCAGAGCACAGATACGCAGTATTTT. It encodes CASSYQRQSTDTQYF.

V is TRBV11-2 and J is TRBJ2-3, with 7 bases that match TRBD1. The V and J ends lost 7 bases and 4 bases, in that order; junction bases with no gene match: 11. This CDR3 comprises 15 residues. Germline V gene sequence: CDR1 SGHAT, CDR2 FQNNGV. The CDR3 loop reads CASTPRQGLADTQYF. In nucleotides, the CDR3 is TGTGCCAGCACCCCCAGACAGGGTTTAGCAGATACGCAGTATTTT.

The V and J genes are TRBV7-3 and TRBJ2-3; D unclear. V gave up 5 bases and J gave up 2 bases, with 17 bases separating them. The CDR3 is made up of 16 amino acids. Germline assignment: CDR1 SGHTA and CDR2 FQGTGA. In nucleotides, the CDR3 is TGTGCCAGCAGCCACCTTCCAGGCACCACCACAGATACGCAGTATTTT. It yields the protein CASSHLPGTTTDTQYF.

This clonotype was found many times. The V gene is TRBV12-3 or TRBV12-4, the J gene TRBJ2-2, with no clear D. The germline V and J ends were trimmed by 5 bases and 5 bases, with 9 bases remaining between them. The CDR3 has 13 amino acids. DNA of the CDR3: TGTGCCAGCAGTACCTTCCTTACCGGGGAGCTGTTTTTT. Its protein product is CASSTFLTGELFF.

This clonotype has ten or more counts. The chain couples TRBV7-8 to TRBJ1-5, with 10 bases matching TRBD1. The CDR3 covers 16 residues. V dropped 5 bases and J dropped 7; count of bases not matched to a gene: 11. Looked up from germline, CDR1 is SGHVS and CDR2 is FQNEAQ. The CDR3 reads CASSSRGQGIRQPQHF. CDR3 nucleotide sequence: TGTGCCAGCAGCAGCCGGGGACAGGGGATACGGCAGCCCCAGCATTTT.

The V and J genes are TRBV5-1 and TRBJ2-3; D unclear. Deletions cut 0 bases from V and 0 bases from J, with 8 bases between. The CDR3 is 15 residues long. Germline CDR1 and CDR2: SGHRS and YFSETQ. The chain's CDR3 is CASSLVGISTDTQYF. In DNA form, the CDR3 reads TGCGCCAGCAGCTTGGTGGGGATAAGCACAGATACGCAGTATTTT.

The genes are TRBV19 and TRBJ1-5; no clear D gene. V lost 3 bases and J lost 2, with 11 bases in between. CDR1 LNHDA and CDR2 SQIVND come from the germline V gene (reference sequence). The CDR3 is 15 amino acids. The CDR3 region is CASSIPGMGNQPQHF. For the CDR3, the DNA is TGTGCCAGTAGTATTCCCGGGATGGGCAATCAGCCCCAGCATTTT. Filled out from reference TRBV19 and TRBJ1-5, the complete variable domain reads DGGITQSPKYLFRKEGQNVTLSCEQNLNHDAMYWYRQDPGQGLRLIYYSQIVNDFQKGDIAEGYSVSREKKESFPLTVTSAQKNPTAFYLCASSIPGMGNQPQHFGDGTRLSIL.

In its sample, this clonotype was seen a few times. This chain links TRBV27 with TRBJ2-5, with 14 positions matching TRBD2. The CDR3 extends over 18 amino acids. Germline-derived CDR1 and CDR2 are MNHEY and SMNVEV (reference sequence). Trimming cost V 5 bases and J 3 bases; bases outside gene matches: 11. CDR3 nucleotides: TGTGCCAGCAGTATACTGGGACTAGCGGGAGAACCTAAAGAGACCCAGTACTTC. Encoded protein: CASSILGLAGEPKETQYF.

Points on this clonotype: The conserved closing phenylalanine or tryptophan is absent in this CDR3, likely reflecting a read error. This sequence joins TRBV7-9 and TRBJ2-2; TRBD1 might be the D (6 bases). The CDR3 sequence is 19 residues long. Germline lookup yields CDR1 SEHNR and CDR2 FQNEAQ (reference sequence). V lost 2 bases to trimming and J lost 1 base, with 20 bases between them. In nucleotides, the CDR3 is TGTGCCAGCAGCTTATCACTAGTTGTTTGGACAGAGAACACCGGGGAGCTGTTTTCT. This gives the protein CASSLSLVVWTENTGELFS.